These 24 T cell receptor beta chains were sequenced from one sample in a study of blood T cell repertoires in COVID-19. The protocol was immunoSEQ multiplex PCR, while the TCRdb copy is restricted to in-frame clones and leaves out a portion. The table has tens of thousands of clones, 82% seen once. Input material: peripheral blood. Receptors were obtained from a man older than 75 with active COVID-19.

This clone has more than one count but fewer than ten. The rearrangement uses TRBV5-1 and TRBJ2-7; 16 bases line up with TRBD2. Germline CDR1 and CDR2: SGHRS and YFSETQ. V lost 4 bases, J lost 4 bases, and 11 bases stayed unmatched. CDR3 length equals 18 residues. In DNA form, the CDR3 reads TGCGCCAGCAGCGAAGGGACTAGCGGGAGGGCGTGGTGGTACGAGCAGTACTTC. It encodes CASSEGTSGRAWWYEQYF.

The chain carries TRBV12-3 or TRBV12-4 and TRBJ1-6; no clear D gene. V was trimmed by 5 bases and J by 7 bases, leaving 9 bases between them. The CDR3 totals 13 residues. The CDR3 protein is CASSQAGNSPLHF. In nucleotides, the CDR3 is TGTGCCAGCAGTCAGGCGGGAAATTCACCCCTCCACTTT.

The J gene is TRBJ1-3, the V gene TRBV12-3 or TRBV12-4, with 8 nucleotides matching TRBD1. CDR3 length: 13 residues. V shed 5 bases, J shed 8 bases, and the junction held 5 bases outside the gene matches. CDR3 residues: CASSIGQGDTIYF. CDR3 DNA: TGTGCCAGCAGTATAGGACAGGGAGACACCATATATTTT.

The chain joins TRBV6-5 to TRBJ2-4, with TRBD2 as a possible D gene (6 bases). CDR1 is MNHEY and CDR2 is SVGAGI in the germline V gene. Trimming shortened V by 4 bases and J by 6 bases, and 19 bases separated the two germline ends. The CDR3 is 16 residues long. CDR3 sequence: CASSSHEPGLRNIQYF. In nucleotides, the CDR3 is TGTGCCAGCAGTTCGCATGAACCGGGACTTAGAAACATTCAGTACTTC.

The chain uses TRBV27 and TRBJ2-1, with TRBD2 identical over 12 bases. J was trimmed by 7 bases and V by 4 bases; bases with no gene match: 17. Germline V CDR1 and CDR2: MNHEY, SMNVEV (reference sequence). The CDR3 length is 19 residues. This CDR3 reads CASSSTPASGRALLNEQFF. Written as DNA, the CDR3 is TGTGCCAGCAGTTCCACCCCCGCTAGCGGGAGGGCCCTTCTGAATGAGCAGTTCTTC.

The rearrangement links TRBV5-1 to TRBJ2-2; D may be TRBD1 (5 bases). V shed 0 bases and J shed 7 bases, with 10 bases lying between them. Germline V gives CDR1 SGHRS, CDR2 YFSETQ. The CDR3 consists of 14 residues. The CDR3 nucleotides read TGCGCCAGCAGCTTGGCCAGGGATGGCGGGGAGCTGTTTTTT. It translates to CASSLARDGGELFF.

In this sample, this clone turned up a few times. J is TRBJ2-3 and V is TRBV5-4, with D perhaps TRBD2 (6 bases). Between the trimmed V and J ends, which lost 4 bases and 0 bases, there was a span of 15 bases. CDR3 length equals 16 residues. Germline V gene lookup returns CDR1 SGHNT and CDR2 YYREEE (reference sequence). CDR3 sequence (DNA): TGTGCCAGCAGCGTAGACGGGGGACCTAGCACAGATACGCAGTATTTT. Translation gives CASSVDGGPSTDTQYF.

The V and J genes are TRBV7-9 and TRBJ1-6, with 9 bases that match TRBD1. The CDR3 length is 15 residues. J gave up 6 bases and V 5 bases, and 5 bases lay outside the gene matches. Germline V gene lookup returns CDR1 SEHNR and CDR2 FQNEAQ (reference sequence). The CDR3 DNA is TGTGCCAGCAGCAAACAGGGGGCCCTTAATTCACCCCTCCACTTT. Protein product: CASSKQGALNSPLHF.

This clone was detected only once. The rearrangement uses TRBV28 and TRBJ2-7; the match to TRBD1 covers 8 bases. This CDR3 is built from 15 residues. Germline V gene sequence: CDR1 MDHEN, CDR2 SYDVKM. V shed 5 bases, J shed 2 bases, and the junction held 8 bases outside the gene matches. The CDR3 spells CASSPTLGQAYEQYF. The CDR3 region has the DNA TGTGCCAGCAGTCCGACTCTGGGACAGGCCTACGAGCAGTACTTC.

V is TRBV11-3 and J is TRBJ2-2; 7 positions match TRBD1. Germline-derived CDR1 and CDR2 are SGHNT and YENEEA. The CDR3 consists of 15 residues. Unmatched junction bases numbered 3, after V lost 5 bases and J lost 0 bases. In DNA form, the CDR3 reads TGTGCCAGCAGCATGCAGGGGGCGAACACCGGGGAGCTGTTTTTT. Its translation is CASSMQGANTGELFF.

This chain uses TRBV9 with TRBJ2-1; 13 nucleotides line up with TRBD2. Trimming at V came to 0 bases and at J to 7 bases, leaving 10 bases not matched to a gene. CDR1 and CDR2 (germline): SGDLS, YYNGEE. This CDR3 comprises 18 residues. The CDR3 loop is CASSVDFIWTSGGNEQFF. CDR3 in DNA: TGTGCCAGCAGCGTAGATTTTATCTGGACTAGCGGGGGAAATGAGCAGTTCTTC.

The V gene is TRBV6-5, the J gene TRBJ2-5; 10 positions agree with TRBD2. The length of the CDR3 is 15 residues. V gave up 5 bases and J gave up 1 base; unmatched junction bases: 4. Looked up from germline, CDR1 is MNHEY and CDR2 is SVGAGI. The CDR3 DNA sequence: TGTGCCAGCAGTCGCAGGACTAGCGGCCAAGAGACCCAGTACTTC. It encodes CASSRRTSGQETQYF.

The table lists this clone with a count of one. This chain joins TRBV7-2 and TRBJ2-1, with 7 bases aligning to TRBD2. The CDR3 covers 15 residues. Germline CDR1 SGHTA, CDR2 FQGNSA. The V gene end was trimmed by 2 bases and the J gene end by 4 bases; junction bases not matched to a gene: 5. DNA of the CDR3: TGTGCCAGCAGCTTAACTAGCGAGTTATACAATGAGCAGTTCTTC. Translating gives CASSLTSELYNEQFF. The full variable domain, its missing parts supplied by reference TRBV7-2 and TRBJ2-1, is GAGVSQSPSNKVTEKGKDVELRCDPISGHTALYWYRQSLGQGLEFLIYFQGNSAPDKSGLPSDRFSAERTGGSVSTLTIQRTQQEDSAVYLCASSLTSELYNEQFFGPGTRLTVL.

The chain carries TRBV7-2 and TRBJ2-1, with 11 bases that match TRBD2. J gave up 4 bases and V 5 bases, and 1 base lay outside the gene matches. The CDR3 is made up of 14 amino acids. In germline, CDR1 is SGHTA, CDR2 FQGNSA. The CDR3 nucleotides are TGTGCCAGCAGCACTAGCGGGAGTTACAATGAGCAGTTCTTC. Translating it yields CASSTSGSYNEQFF.

CDR3 nucleotide sequence: TGTGCCAGTAGTACAGGGAGCGGGAGGGCCCGTTCGAACACCGGGGAGCTGTTTTTT. Its translation is CASSTGSGRARSNTGELFF. The rearrangement joins TRBV19 to TRBJ2-2, with 10 nucleotides matching TRBD2. The ends lost 4 bases at V and 0 bases at J; junction bases unmatched: 11. Germline CDR1 and CDR2: LNHDA and SQIVND (reference sequence). The CDR3 length is 19 residues.

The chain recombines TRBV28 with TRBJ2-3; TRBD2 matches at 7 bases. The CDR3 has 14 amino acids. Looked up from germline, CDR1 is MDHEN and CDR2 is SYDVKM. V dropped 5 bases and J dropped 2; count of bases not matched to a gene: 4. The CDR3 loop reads CASSVLAPTDTQYF. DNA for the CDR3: TGTGCCAGCAGTGTACTAGCGCCCACAGATACGCAGTATTTT.

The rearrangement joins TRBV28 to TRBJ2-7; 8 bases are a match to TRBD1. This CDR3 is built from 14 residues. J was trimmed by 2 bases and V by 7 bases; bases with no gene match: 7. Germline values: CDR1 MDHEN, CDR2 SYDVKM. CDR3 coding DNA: TGTGCCAGCAAGCAGGGACAGGCCCCCTACGAGCAGTACTTC. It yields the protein CASKQGQAPYEQYF.

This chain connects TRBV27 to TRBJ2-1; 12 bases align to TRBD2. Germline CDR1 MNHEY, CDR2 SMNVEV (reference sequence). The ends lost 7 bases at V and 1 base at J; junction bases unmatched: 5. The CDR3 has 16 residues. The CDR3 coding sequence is TGTGCCAGCACCAGACTAGCGGGGGCATCCTACAATGAGCAGTTCTTC. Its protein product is CASTRLAGASYNEQFF.

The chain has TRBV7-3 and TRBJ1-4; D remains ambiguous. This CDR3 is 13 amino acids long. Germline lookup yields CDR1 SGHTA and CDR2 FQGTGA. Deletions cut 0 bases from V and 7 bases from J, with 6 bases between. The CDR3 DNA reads TGTGCCAGCAGCTTAACTCACGGTGAAAAACTGTTTTTT. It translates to CASSLTHGEKLFF. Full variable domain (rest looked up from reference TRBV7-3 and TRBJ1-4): GAGVSQTPSNKVTEKGKYVELRCDPISGHTALYWYRQSLGQGPEFLIYFQGTGAADDSGLPNDRFFAVRPEGSVSTLKIQRTERGDSAVYLCASSLTHGEKLFFGSGTQLSVL.

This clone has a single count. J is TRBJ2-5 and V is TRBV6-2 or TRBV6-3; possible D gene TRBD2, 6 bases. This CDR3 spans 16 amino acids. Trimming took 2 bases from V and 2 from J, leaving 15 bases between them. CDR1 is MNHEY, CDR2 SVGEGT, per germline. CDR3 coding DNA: TGTGCCAGCAGTTACGGCCGGCGGGATAGTCAAGAGACCCAGTACTTC. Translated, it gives CASSYGRRDSQETQYF.

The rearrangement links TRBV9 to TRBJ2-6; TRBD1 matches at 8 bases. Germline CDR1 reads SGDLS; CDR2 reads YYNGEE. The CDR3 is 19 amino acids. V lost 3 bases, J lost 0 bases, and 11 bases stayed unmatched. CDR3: CASSATKGQEYSGANVLTF. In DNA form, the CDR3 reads TGTGCCAGCAGCGCCACGAAGGGACAGGAGTACTCTGGGGCCAACGTCCTGACTTTC. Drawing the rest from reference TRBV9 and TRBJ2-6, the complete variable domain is DSGVTQTPKHLITATGQRVTLRCSPRSGDLSVYWYQQSLDQGLQFLIQYYNGEERAKGNILERFSAQQFPDLHSELNLSSLELGDSALYFCASSATKGQEYSGANVLTFGAGSRLTVL.

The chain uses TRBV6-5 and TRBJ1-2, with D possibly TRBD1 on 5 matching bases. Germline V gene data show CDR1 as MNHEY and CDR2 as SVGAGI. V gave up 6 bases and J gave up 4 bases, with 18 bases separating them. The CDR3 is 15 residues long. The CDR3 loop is CASSSGGGSSYGYTF. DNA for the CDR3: TGTGCCAGCAGCTCTGGTGGGGGGTCTAGCTATGGCTACACCTTC.

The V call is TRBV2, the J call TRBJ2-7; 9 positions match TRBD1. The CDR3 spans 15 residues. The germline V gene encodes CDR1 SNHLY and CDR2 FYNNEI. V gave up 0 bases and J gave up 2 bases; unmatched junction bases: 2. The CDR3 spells CASSEAGQGTYEQYF. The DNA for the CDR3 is TGTGCCAGCAGTGAAGCGGGACAGGGAACCTACGAGCAGTACTTC. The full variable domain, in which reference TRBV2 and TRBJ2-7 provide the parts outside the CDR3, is EPEVTQTPSHQVTQMGQEVILRCVPISNHLYFYWYRQILGQKVEFLVSFYNNEISEKSEIFDDQFSVERPDGSNFTLKIRSTKLEDSAMYFCASSEAGQGTYEQYFGPGTRLTVT.

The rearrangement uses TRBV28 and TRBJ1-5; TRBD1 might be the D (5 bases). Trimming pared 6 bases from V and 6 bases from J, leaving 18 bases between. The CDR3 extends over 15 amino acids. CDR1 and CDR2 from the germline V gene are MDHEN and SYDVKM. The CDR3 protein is CASRTHGGGVQPQHF. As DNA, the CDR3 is TGTGCCAGCAGAACACATGGGGGGGGTGTTCAGCCCCAGCATTTT.